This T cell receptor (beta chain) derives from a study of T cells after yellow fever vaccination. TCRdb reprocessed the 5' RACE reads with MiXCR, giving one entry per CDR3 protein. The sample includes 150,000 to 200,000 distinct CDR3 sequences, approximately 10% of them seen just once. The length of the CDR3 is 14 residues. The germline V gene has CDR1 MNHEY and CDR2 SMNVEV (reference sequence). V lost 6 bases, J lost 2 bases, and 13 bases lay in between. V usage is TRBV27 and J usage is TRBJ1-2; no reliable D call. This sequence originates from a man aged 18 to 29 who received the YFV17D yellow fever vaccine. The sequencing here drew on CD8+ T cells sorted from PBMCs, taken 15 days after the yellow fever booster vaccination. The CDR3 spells CASSTGFFNYGYTF. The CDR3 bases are TGTGCCAGCAGCACGGGTTTTTTCAACTATGGCTACACCTTC.